Shown below are 7 T cell receptor beta chains from a single sample sequenced in a study of CD8 T cells in ankylosing spondylitis. In TCRdb, the 5' RACE reads were re-called with MiXCR into one record per CDR3 protein. The table has 200,000 to 250,000 distinct CDR3 sequences, over 9.5% seen once. The source material was blood, either unsorted or a sorted T cell fraction (not recorded which). All receptors derive from a male donor with ankylosing spondylitis or in good health (not recorded which).

This chain joins TRBV29-1 and TRBJ2-2; D gene uncertain. V lost 7 bases and J 5 bases, leaving 5 bases between the germline ends. The CDR3 is 10 residues long. Germline assignment: CDR1 SQVTM and CDR2 ANQGSEA. The CDR3 reads CSGGTGELFF. Here the CDR3 DNA reads TGCAGCGGTGGTACCGGGGAGCTGTTTTTT.

At least ten counts were recorded for this clonotype. The rearrangement links TRBV5-1 to TRBJ2-2; D call uncertain. Trimming cost V 0 bases and J 3 bases, with 9 bases left between them. The CDR3 contains 15 residues. Germline values: CDR1 SGHRS, CDR2 YFSETQ. In DNA form, the CDR3 reads TGCGCCAGCAGCTTGGGGTCGGTGCACACCGGGGAGCTGTTTTTT. This sequence encodes CASSLGSVHTGELFF.

This clonotype was found a few times. This sequence joins TRBV6-5 and TRBJ1-3; D remains unclear. There are 15 residues in the CDR3. Germline-derived CDR1 and CDR2 are MNHEY and SVGAGI. Between the trimmed V and J ends, which lost 8 bases and 2 bases, there was a span of 16 bases. CDR3 amino acids: CASGNSIQAGNTIYF. For the CDR3, the DNA is TGTGCCAGCGGGAACTCGATTCAGGCTGGAAACACCATATATTTT.

The table lists this clonotype with many counts. J is TRBJ2-3 and V is TRBV10-3; D is unresolved. The length of the CDR3 is 12 residues. V was cut by 6 bases and J by 5 bases, with 9 bases left in between. Germline assignment: CDR1 ENHRY and CDR2 SYGVKD. The CDR3 bases are TGTGCCATCAGCGACACAAGAGATACGCAGTATTTT. Residues: CAISDTRDTQYF.

Note on this clonotype: A much bigger clone sits one base away, suggesting this may be a read error. The genes are TRBV28 and TRBJ2-1; TRBD2 matches at 13 bases. The germline gives CDR1 MDHEN, CDR2 SYDVKM. The CDR3 sequence is 16 residues long. The CDR3 spells CASSPWTSGGRNGQFF. Written as DNA, the CDR3 is TGTGCCAGCAGTCCCTGGACTAGCGGGGGTCGGAATGGGCAGTTCTTC. Complete variable domain (other parts from reference TRBV28 and TRBJ2-1): DVKVTQSSRYLVKRTGEKVFLECVQDMDHENMFWYRQDPGLGLRLIYFSYDVKMKEKGDIPEGYSVSREKKERFSLILESASTNQTSMYLCASSPWTSGGRNGQFFGPGTRLTVL.

The gene calls are TRBV7-9 and TRBJ2-1, with 7 bases that match TRBD2. This CDR3 has 11 amino acids. V trimming: 3 bases; J trimming: 12 bases; junction bases outside the gene matches: 2. Germline V gene sequence: CDR1 SEHNR, CDR2 FQNEAQ (reference sequence). CDR3 residues: CASSLGGLQFF. DNA for the CDR3: TGTGCCAGCAGCTTGGGAGGGCTGCAGTTCTTC.

This clonotype was counted between two and nine times. This chain connects TRBV28 to TRBJ2-5; the match to TRBD1 covers 9 bases. V shed 8 bases and J 2 bases; nucleotides not matched to a gene: 6. This CDR3 has 14 amino acids. The germline V gene encodes CDR1 MDHEN and CDR2 SYDVKM. CDR3 in amino acids: CASQGQGRQETQYF. The DNA of the CDR3 is TGTGCCAGCCAAGGACAGGGGCGACAAGAGACCCAGTACTTC.